The next 10 T cell receptor beta chains were all read from a single sample in a study of CD8+ T cells in alopecia areata. The treatment is: oral pan-JAK inhibitor, 5-10 mg twice daily. cDNA serving as the sequencing template came from extracted, reverse transcribed RNA. The method was immunoSEQ multiplex PCR; TCRdb's version includes in-frame clones alone and lacks a portion of them. The sample shows 150,000 to 200,000 clones, 60% of them seen only once. The sample was CD4+ T cells sorted from blood, taken at week 24, from a patient treated with tofacitinib. The origin of the receptors is a human donor with alopecia areata.

CDR3 nucleotide sequence: TGTGCCACCAGCAGAGATATATTAGCAGGGGGCCTGAACACTGAAGCTTTCTTT. Residues: CATSRDILAGGLNTEAFF. The V gene is TRBV15, the J gene TRBJ1-1; TRBD1 matches at 8 bases. This CDR3 has 18 amino acids. V trimming: 0 bases; J trimming: 0 bases; junction bases outside the gene matches: 9. The germline CDR1 and CDR2 sequences are LNHNV and YYDKDF (reference sequence).

The CDR3 nucleotides are TGTGCCAGCAGCTTAGAACCGGCTTCCTACGAGCAGTACTTC. Translating gives CASSLEPASYEQYF. V and J are TRBV11-2 and TRBJ2-7; no clear D. The CDR3 spans 14 residues. From germline, CDR1 is SGHAT and CDR2 FQNNGV. Trimming cost V 0 bases and J 1 base, with 7 bases left between them.

The genes are TRBV5-6 and TRBJ2-5; no clear D gene. The germline CDR1 and CDR2 sequences are SGHDT and YYEEEE. The length of the CDR3 is 16 residues. Trimming left V 4 bases short and J 3 bases short, with 19 bases between. CDR3 protein: CASSQWGPGIEETQYF. CDR3 sequence (DNA): TGTGCCAGCAGCCAATGGGGTCCTGGAATTGAAGAGACCCAGTACTTC.

V usage is TRBV13 and J usage is TRBJ1-2; D is undetermined. Germline assignment: CDR1 PRHDT and CDR2 FYEKMQ (reference sequence). Trimming took 5 bases from V and 7 from J, leaving 14 bases between them. The CDR3 is made up of 13 amino acids. Written as DNA, the CDR3 is TGTGCCAGCAGCCTAGAAGGGATCAGTGGCTACACCTTC. Translating it yields CASSLEGISGYTF.

This clone has only a few counts. The V gene is TRBV5-1, the J gene TRBJ2-7; D is uncertain. This CDR3 spans 14 amino acids. Trimming shortened V by 4 bases and J by 0 bases, and 11 bases separated the two germline ends. The V gene's germline CDR1 is SGHRS and CDR2 YFSETQ. The CDR3 sequence is CASSPSGYSYEQYF. The CDR3 DNA is TGCGCCAGCAGCCCGAGTGGGTACTCCTACGAGCAGTACTTC.

Here the CDR3 reads CAWSVQGRGRNQPQHF. CDR3 DNA sequence: TGTGCCTGGAGTGTACAGGGCAGGGGAAGGAATCAGCCCCAGCATTTT. The chain joins TRBV30 to TRBJ1-5; the D gene is possibly TRBD1 (6 bases). CDR1 GTSNPN and CDR2 SVGIG come from the germline V gene (reference sequence). The V end was cut by 0 bases, the J end by 4 bases, with 16 bases between. The CDR3 totals 16 residues.

The chain combines TRBV5-1 with TRBJ1-4; 7 nucleotides match TRBD1. CDR3 length: 15 amino acids. Germline V lookup: CDR1 SGHRS, CDR2 YFSETQ. With V trimmed by 0 bases and J by 7 bases, 6 bases remained unmatched. CDR3 loop: CASSLADRVGEKLFF. CDR3 DNA: TGCGCCAGCAGCTTGGCCGACAGGGTCGGTGAAAAACTGTTTTTT.

The chain combines TRBV7-2 with TRBJ2-5, with 15 nucleotides matching TRBD2. Looked up from germline, CDR1 is SGHTA and CDR2 is FQGNSA. The CDR3 is 16 residues long. The J segment lost 4 bases and the V segment lost 5 bases, leaving 5 bases of the junction unmatched. The CDR3 DNA sequence: TGTGCCAGCAGCCGGACTAGCGGGGGGGCCGGAGAGACCCAGTACTTC. Amino acid sequence: CASSRTSGGAGETQYF.

J is TRBJ2-5 and V is TRBV7-7; 7 bases match TRBD1. The V gene's germline CDR1 is SSHAT and CDR2 FNYEAQ (reference sequence). The V and J ends lost 3 bases and 2 bases, in that order; junction bases with no gene match: 6. The CDR3 runs 15 residues. CDR3 residues: CASSLGLGQQETQYF. CDR3 nucleotide sequence: TGTGCCAGCAGCTTGGGTTTGGGACAGCAAGAGACCCAGTACTTC.

This clone has only one observation. The gene calls are TRBV5-1 and TRBJ2-3; 7 nucleotides line up with TRBD2. The V gene's germline CDR1 is SGHRS and CDR2 YFSETQ. This CDR3 is built from 16 residues. V shed 0 bases, J shed 9 bases, and the junction held 13 bases outside the gene matches. The CDR3 sequence is CASSLARQGGPFTQYF. DNA of the CDR3: TGCGCCAGCAGCTTGGCCAGGCAGGGAGGGCCCTTCACGCAGTATTTT.